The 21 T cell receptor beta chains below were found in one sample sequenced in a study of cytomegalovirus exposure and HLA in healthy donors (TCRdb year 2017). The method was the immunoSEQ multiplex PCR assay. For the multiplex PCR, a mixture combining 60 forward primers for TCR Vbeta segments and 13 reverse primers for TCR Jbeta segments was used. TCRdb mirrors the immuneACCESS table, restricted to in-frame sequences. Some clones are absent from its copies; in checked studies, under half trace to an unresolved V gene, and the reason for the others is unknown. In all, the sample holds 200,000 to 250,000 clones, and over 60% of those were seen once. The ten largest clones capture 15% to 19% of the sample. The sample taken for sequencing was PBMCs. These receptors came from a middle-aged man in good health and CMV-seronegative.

In DNA form, the CDR3 reads TGCGCCAGCAGCTTACCGGGACAGGGAGCGTCTGGGGCCAACGTCCTGACTTTC. Protein product: CASSLPGQGASGANVLTF. This chain connects TRBV5-1 to TRBJ2-6; 9 bases fit TRBD1. CDR1 is SGHRS and CDR2 is YFSETQ in the germline V gene. J was trimmed by 1 base and V by 2 bases; bases with no gene match: 7. CDR3 length: 18 amino acids. The whole variable domain, remainder taken from reference TRBV5-1 and TRBJ2-6, is KAGVTQTPRYLIKTRGQQVTLSCSPISGHRSVSWYQQTPGQGLQFLFEYFSETQRNKGNFPGRFSGRQFSNSRSEMNVSTLELGDSALYLCASSLPGQGASGANVLTFGAGSRLTVL.

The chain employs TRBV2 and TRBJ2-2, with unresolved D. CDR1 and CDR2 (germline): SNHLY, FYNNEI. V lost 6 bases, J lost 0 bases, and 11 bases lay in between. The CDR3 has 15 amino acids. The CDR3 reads CASSPDITNTGELFF. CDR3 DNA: TGTGCCAGCAGCCCCGACATAACGAACACCGGGGAGCTGTTTTTT.

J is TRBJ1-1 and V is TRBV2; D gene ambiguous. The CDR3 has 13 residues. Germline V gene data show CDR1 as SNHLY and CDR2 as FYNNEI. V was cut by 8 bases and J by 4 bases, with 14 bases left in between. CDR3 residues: CASGRAEGTEAFF. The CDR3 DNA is TGTGCCAGCGGGCGGGCGGAGGGCACTGAAGCTTTCTTT.

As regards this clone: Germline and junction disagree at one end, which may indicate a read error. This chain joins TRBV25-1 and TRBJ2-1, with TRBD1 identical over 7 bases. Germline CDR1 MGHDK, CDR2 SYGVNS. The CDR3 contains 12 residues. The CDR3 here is CASTRGKGALLF. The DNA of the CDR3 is TGTGCCAGCACCCGAGGAAAGGGGGCGCTTCTCTTC.

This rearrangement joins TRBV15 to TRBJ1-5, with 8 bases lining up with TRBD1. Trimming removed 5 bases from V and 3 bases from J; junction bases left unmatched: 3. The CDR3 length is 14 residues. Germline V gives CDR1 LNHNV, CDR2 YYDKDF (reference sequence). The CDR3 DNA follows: TGTGCCACCAGCGTGGACAGGGTCAATCAGCCCCAGCATTTT. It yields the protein CATSVDRVNQPQHF.

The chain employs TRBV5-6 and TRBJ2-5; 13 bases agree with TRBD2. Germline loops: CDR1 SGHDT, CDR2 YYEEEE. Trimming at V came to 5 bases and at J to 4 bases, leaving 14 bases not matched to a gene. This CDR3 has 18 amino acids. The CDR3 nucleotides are TGTGCCAGCAGTCGCGGACTAGCGGGAGCGGGAAGGGCAGAGACCCAGTACTTC. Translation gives CASSRGLAGAGRAETQYF. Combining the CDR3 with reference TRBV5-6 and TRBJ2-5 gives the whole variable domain DAGVTQSPTHLIKTRGQQVTLRCSPKSGHDTVSWYQQALGQGPQFIFQYYEEEERQRGNFPDRFSGHQFPNYSSELNVNALLLGDSALYLCASSRGLAGAGRAETQYFGPGTRLLVL.

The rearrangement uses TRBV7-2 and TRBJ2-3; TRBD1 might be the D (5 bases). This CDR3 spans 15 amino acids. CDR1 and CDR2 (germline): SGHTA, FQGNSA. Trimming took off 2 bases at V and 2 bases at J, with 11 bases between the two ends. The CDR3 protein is CASSLRAGHTDTQYF. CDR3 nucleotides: TGTGCCAGCAGCTTAAGGGCAGGGCACACAGATACGCAGTATTTT. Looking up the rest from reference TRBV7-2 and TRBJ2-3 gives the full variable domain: GAGVSQSPSNKVTEKGKDVELRCDPISGHTALYWYRQSLGQGLEFLIYFQGNSAPDKSGLPSDRFSAERTGGSVSTLTIQRTQQEDSAVYLCASSLRAGHTDTQYFGPGTRLTVL.

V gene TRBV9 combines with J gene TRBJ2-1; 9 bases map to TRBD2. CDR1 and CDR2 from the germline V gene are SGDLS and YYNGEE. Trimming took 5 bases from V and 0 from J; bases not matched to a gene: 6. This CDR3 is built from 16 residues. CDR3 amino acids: CASSLAGPSSYNEQFF. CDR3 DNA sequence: TGTGCCAGCAGTCTAGCGGGGCCGAGCTCCTACAATGAGCAGTTCTTC.

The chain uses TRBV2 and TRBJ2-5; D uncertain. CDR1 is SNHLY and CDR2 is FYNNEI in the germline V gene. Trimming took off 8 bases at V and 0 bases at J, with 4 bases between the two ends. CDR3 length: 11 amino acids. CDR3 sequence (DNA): TGTGCCAGCGCGTACCAAGAGACCCAGTACTTC. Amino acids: CASAYQETQYF.

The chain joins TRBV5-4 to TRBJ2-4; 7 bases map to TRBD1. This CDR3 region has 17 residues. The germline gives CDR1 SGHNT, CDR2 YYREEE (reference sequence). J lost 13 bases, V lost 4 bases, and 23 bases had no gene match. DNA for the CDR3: TGTGCCAGCAGCCCGGCCGGCTCCCCGGACAGGAGGACAAAACAGTACTTC. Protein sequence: CASSPAGSPDRRTKQYF.

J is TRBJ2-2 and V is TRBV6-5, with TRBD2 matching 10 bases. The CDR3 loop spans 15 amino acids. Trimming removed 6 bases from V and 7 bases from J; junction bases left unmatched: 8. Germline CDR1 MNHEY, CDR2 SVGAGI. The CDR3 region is CASRRQAGGIGELFF. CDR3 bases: TGTGCCAGCAGACGCCAAGCGGGGGGGATCGGGGAGCTGTTTTTT.

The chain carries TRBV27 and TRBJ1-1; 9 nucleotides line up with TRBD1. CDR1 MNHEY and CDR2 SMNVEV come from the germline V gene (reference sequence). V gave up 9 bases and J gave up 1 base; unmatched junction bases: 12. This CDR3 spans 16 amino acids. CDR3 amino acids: CARVTGGTSSNTEAFF. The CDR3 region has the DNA TGTGCCAGGGTGACAGGGGGAACAAGTTCGAACACTGAAGCTTTCTTT.

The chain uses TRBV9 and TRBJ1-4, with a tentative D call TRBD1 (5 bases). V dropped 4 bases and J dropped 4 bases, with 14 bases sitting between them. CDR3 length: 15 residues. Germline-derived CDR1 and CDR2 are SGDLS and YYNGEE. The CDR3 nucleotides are TGTGCCAGCAGCCCCCCAGGCGGACATAATGAAAAACTGTTTTTT. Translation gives CASSPPGGHNEKLFF. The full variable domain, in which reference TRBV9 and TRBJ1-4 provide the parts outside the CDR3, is DSGVTQTPKHLITATGQRVTLRCSPRSGDLSVYWYQQSLDQGLQFLIQYYNGEERAKGNILERFSAQQFPDLHSELNLSSLELGDSALYFCASSPPGGHNEKLFFGSGTQLSVL.

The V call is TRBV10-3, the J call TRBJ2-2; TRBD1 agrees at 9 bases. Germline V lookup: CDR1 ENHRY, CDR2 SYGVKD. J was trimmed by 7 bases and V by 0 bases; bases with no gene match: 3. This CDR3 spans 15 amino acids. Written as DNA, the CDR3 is TGTGCCATCAGTGAGTCCGGGACAGGGTTCGGGGAGCTGTTTTTT. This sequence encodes CAISESGTGFGELFF.

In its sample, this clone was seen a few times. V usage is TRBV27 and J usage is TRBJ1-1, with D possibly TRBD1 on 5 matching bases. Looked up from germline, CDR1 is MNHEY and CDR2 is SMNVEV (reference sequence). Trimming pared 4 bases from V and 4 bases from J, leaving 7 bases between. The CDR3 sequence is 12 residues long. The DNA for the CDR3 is TGTGCCAGCAGTTCTAGGGGCACTGAAGCTTTCTTT. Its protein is CASSSRGTEAFF.

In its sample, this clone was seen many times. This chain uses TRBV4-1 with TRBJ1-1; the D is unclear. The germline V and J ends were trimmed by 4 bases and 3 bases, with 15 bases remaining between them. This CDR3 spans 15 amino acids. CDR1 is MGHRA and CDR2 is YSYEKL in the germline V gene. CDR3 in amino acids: CASSPPFPTDTEAFF. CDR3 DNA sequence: TGCGCCAGCAGCCCACCCTTCCCCACAGACACTGAAGCTTTCTTT.

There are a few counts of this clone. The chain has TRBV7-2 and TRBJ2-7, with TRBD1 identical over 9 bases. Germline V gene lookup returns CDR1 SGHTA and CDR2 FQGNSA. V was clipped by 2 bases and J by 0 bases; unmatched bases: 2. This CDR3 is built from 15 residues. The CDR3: CASSLSGQGSYEQYF. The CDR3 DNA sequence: TGTGCCAGCAGCTTATCGGGACAGGGCTCCTACGAGCAGTACTTC.

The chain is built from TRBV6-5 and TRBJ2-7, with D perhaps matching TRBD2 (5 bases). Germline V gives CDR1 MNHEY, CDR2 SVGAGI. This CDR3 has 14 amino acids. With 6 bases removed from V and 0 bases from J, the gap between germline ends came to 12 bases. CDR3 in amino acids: CASRQPAVSYEQYF. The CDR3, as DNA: TGTGCCAGCAGGCAACCAGCGGTCTCCTACGAGCAGTACTTC.

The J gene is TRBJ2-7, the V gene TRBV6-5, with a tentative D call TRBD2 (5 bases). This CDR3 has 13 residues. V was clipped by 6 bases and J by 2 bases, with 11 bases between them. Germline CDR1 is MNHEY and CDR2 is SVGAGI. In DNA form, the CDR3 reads TGTGCCAGCAGACGGAGGAGAACCTACGAGCAGTACTTC. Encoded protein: CASRRRRTYEQYF.

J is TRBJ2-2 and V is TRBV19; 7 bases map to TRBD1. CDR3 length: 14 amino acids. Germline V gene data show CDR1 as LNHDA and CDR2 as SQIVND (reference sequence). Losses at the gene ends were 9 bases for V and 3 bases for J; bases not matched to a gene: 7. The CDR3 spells CASRRQGDTGELFF. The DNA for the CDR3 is TGTGCCAGCCGCAGACAGGGTGACACCGGGGAGCTGTTTTTT.

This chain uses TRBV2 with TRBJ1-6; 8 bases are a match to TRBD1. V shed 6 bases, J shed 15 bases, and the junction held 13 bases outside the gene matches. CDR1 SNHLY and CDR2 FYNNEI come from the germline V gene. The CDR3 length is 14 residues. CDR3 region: CASSGFQGASNLHF. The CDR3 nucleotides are TGTGCCAGCAGCGGATTCCAGGGGGCAAGCAACCTCCACTTT.